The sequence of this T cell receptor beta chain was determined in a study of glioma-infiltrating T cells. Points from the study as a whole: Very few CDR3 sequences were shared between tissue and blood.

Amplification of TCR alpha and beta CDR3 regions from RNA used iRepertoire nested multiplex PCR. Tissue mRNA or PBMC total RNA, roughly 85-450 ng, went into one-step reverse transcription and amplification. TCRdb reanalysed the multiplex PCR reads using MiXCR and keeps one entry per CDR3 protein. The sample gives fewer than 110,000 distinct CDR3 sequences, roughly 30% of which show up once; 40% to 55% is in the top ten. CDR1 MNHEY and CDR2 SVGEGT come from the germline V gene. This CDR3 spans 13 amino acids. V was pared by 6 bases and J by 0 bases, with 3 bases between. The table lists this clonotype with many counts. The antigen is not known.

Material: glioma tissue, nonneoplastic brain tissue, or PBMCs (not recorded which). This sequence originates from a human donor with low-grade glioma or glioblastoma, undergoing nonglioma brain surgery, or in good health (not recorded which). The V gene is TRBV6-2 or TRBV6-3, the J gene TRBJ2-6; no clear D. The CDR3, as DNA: TGTGCCAGCAGCCTCTCTGGGGCCAACGTCCTGACTTTC. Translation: CASSLSGANVLTF.